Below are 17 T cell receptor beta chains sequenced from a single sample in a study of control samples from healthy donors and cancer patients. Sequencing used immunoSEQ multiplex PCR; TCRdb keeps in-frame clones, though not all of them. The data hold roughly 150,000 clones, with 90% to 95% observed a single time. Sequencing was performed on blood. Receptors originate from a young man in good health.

DNA for the CDR3: TGCGCCAGCAGCCAATCCAGAGAAGAGACCCAGTACTTC. Its translation: CASSQSREETQYF. This chain links TRBV4-3 with TRBJ2-5; D is unresolved. CDR3 length equals 13 residues. V shed 2 bases and J shed 3 bases, with 7 bases lying between them. Germline loops: CDR1 LGHNA, CDR2 YSLEER.

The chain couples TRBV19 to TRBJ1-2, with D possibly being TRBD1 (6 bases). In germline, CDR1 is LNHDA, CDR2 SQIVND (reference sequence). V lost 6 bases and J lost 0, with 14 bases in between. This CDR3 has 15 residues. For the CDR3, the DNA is TGTGCCAGTAGCACTGGACAGACCACTAACTATGGCTACACCTTC. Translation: CASSTGQTTNYGYTF.

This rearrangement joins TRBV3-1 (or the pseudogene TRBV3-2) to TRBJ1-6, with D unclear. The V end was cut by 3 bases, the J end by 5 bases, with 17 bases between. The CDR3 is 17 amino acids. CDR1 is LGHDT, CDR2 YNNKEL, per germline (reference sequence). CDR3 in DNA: TGTGCCAGCAGCCACTTTGGTGGGATCCTAAATAATTCACCCCTCCACTTT. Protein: CASSHFGGILNNSPLHF.

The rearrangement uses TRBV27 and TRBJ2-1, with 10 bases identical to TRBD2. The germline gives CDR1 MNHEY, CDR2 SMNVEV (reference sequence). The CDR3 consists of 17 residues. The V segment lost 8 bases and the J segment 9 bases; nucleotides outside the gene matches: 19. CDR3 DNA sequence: TGTGCCAGCGCAACCCGGGCCGGAGCGGGAGGGCCCAGTGAGCAGTTCTTC. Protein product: CASATRAGAGGPSEQFF.

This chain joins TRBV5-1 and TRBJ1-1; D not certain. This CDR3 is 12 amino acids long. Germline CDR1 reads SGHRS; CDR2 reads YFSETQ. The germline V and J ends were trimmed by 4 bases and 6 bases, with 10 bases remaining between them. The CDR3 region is CASSAYMAEAFF. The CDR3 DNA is TGCGCCAGCAGCGCCTACATGGCTGAAGCTTTCTTT.

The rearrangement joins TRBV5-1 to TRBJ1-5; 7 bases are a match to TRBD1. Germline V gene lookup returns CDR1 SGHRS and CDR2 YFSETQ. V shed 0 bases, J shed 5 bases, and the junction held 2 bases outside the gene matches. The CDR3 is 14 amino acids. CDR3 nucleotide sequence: TGCGCCAGCAGCTTGGGCACAGGGGATCAGCCCCAGCATTTT. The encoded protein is CASSLGTGDQPQHF. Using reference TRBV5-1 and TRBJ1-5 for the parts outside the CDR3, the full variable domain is KAGVTQTPRYLIKTRGQQVTLSCSPISGHRSVSWYQQTPGQGLQFLFEYFSETQRNKGNFPGRFSGRQFSNSRSEMNVSTLELGDSALYLCASSLGTGDQPQHFGDGTRLSIL.

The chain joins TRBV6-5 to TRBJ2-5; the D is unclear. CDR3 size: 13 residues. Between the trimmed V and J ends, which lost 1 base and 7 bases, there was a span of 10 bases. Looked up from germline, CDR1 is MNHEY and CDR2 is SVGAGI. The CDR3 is CASSYLGPGTQYF. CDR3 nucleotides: TGTGCCAGCAGTTACTTGGGTCCGGGGACCCAGTACTTC.

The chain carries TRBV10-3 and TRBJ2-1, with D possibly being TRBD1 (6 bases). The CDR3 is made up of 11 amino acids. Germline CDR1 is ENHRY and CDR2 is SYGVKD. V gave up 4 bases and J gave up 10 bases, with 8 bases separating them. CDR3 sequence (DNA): TGTGCCATCAGTGGAGGGACAGAGCAGTTCTTC. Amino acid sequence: CAISGGTEQFF.

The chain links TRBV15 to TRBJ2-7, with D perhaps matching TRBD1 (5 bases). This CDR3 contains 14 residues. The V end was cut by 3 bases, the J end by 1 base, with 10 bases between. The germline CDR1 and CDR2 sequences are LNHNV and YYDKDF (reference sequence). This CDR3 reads CATSSFGHSYEQYF. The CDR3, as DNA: TGTGCCACCAGCAGTTTTGGACATTCCTACGAGCAGTACTTC.

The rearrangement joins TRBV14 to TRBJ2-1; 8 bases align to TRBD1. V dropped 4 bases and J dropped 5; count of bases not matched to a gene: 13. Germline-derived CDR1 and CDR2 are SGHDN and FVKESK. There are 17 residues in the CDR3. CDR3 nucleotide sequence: TGTGCCAGCAGCCTATTACCCGGGACAGGACCCAACAATGAGCAGTTCTTC. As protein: CASSLLPGTGPNNEQFF.

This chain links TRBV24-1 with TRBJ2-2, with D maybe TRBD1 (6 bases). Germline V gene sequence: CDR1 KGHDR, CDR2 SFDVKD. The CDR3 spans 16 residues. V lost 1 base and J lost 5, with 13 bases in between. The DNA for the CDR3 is TGTGCCACCAGTGATTTTGCCAGGGGAGAAACCGGGGAGCTGTTTTTT. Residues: CATSDFARGETGELFF.

As DNA, the CDR3 is TGCGCCAGCAGCCAAGCGCCGGGACAGGGAAATGGCTACACCTTC. Its translation: CASSQAPGQGNGYTF. This chain connects TRBV4-1 to TRBJ1-2, with TRBD1 identical over 9 bases. The germline V gene encodes CDR1 MGHRA and CDR2 YSYEKL. CDR3 length equals 15 residues. The J segment lost 6 bases and the V segment lost 1 base, leaving 6 bases of the junction unmatched.

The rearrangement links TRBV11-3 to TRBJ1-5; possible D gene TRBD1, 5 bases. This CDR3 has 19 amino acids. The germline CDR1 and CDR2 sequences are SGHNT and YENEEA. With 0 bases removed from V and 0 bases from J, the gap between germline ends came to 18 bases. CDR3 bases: TGTGCCAGCAGCTTAGATTGGGCAGGGAGACTTAGTAGCAATCAGCCCCAGCATTTT. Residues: CASSLDWAGRLSSNQPQHF.

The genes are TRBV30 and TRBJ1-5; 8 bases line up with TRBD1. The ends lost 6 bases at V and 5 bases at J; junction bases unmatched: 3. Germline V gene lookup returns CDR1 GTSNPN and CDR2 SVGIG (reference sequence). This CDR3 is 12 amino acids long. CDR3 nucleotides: TGTGCCTGTGGACAGGGCGATCAGCCCCAGCATTTT. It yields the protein CACGQGDQPQHF.

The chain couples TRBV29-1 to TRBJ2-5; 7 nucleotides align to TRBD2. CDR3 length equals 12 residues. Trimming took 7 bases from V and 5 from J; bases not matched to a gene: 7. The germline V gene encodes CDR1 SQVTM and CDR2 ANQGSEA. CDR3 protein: CSAGLVEETQYF. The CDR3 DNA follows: TGCAGCGCCGGACTAGTTGAGGAGACCCAGTACTTC.

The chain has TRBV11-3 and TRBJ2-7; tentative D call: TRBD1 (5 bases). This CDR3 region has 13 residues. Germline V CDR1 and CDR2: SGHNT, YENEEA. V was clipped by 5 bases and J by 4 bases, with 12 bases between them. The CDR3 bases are TGTGCCAGCAGCCGGGCAGGACAATACGAGCAGTACTTC. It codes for CASSRAGQYEQYF.

The CDR3 DNA reads TGTGCCAGCAGCGAAGGACAGGGGAACTATGGCTACACCTTC. It translates to CASSEGQGNYGYTF. The chain combines TRBV7-2 with TRBJ1-2, with 9 bases aligning to TRBD1. V shed 5 bases, J shed 2 bases, and the junction held 3 bases outside the gene matches. The germline V gene encodes CDR1 SGHTA and CDR2 FQGNSA. CDR3 length: 14 amino acids.